One T cell receptor (beta chain) is described in this entry. Its target is not known. Prior to thyroid surgery, none of the patients had received any treatment. The sample originates from a study of metastatic and nonmetastatic thyroid tumors. Study background: Peripheral blood and tumor or nodule samples from malignant and benign thyroid patients were compared. General observations from the study: Benign nodules reportedly had significantly lower TCR beta diversity than malignant thyroid tumors in blood and tumor.

This CDR3 is 12 amino acids long. The germline V gene encodes CDR1 LNHNV and CDR2 YYDKDF (reference sequence). Trimming cost V 0 bases and J 6 bases, with 2 bases left between them. Authors' data handling: A classifier for distant metastasis in papillary thyroid cancer was constructed using CDR3 differences observed across clinicopathological groups. TCRdb re-processed the PCR reads through MiXCR. These V and J calls derive from TCRdb rather than the authors' analysis. This repertoire shows 20,000 to 25,000 clones, 12% found once; its top ten account for about 6%. The sequencing input was blood. This sequence originates from a male donor with papillary thyroid cancer or a benign thyroid nodule (not recorded which). Some clones in this sample may be carry-over from other donors' samples. This chain connects TRBV15 to TRBJ2-2; no definite D call. The DNA for the CDR3 is TGTGCCACCAGCAGAGATCCCGGGGAGCTGTTTTTT. Protein: CATSRDPGELFF.